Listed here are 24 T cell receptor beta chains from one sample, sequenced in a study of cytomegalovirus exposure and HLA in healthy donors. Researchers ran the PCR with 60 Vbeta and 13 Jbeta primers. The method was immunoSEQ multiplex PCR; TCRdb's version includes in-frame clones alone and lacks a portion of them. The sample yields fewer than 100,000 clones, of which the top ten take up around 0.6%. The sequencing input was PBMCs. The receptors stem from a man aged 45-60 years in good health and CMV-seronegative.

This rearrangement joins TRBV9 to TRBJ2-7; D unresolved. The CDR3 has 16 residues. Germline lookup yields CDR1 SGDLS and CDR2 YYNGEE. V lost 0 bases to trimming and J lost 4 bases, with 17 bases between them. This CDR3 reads CASSVAESTPGYEQYF. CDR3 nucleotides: TGTGCCAGCAGCGTAGCAGAATCCACCCCAGGTTACGAGCAGTACTTC.

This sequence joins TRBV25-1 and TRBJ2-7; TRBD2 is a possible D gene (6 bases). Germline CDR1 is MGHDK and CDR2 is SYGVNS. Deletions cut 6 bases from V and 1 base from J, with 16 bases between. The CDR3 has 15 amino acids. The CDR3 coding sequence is TGTGCCAGCAGCCCGACGGCGGGGCTTTCCTACGAGCAGTACTTC. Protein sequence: CASSPTAGLSYEQYF.

The CDR3 DNA reads TGTGCCAGCAGCAGGGGACTAGCGGGCAATGAGCAGTTCTTC. It translates to CASSRGLAGNEQFF. V gene TRBV5-4 combines with J gene TRBJ2-1; 12 nucleotides agree with TRBD2. Germline CDR1 reads SGHNT; CDR2 reads YYREEE (reference sequence). The ends lost 4 bases at V and 6 bases at J; junction bases unmatched: 2. The CDR3 contains 14 residues. The full variable domain, rest sourced from reference TRBV5-4 and TRBJ2-1, is ETGVTQSPTHLIKTRGQQVTLRCSSQSGHNTVSWYQQALGQGPQFIFQYYREEENGRGNFPPRFSGLQFPNYSSELNVNALELDDSALYLCASSRGLAGNEQFFGPGTRLTVL.

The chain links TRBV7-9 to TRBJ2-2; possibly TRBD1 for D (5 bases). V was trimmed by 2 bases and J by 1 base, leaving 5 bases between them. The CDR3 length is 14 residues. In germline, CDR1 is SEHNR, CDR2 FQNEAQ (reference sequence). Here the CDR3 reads CASSLRGNTGELFF. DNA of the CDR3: TGTGCCAGCAGCTTAAGGGGGAACACCGGGGAGCTGTTTTTT.

In DNA, the CDR3 is TGTGCCAGTAGTATCGATAGGGGGCGGGGGGAAGGCTCCTATAATTCACCCCTCCACTTT. This codes for CASSIDRGRGEGSYNSPLHF. The chain is built from TRBV19 and TRBJ1-6, with 7 bases identical to TRBD1. The CDR3 has 20 residues. J lost 0 bases, V lost 3 bases, and 14 bases had no gene match. Germline lookup yields CDR1 LNHDA and CDR2 SQIVND (reference sequence).

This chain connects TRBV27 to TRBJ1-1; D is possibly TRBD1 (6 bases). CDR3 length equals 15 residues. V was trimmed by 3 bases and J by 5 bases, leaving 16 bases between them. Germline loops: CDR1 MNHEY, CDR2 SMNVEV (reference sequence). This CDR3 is CASSFSGAPGTEAFF. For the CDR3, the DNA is TGTGCCAGCAGTTTTTCAGGGGCGCCTGGGACTGAAGCTTTCTTT.

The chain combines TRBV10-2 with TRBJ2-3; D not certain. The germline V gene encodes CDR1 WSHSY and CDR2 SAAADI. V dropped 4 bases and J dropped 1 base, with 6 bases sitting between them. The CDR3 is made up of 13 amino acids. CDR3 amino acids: CASSVARTDTQYF. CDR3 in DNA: TGCGCCAGCAGTGTTGCGCGCACAGATACGCAGTATTTT.

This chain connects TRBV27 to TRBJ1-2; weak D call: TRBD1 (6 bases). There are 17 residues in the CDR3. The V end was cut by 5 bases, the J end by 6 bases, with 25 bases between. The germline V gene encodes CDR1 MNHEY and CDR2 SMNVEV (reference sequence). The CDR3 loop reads CASSLDHAAGAFDGYTF. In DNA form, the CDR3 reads TGTGCCAGCAGTCTAGACCATGCGGCAGGGGCATTTGATGGCTACACCTTC.

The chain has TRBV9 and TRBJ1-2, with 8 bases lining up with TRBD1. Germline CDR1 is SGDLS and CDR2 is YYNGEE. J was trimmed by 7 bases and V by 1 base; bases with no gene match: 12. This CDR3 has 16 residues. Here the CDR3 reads CASSVTGGYTSSGYTF. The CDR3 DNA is TGTGCCAGCAGCGTAACAGGGGGGTACACTTCTTCTGGCTACACCTTC.

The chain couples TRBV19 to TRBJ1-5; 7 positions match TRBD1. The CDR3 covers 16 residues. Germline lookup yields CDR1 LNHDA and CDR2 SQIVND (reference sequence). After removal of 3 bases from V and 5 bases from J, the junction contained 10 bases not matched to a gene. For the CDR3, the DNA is TGTGCCAGTAGTATGACAGGGCGAGGGCCTTATCAGCCCCAGCATTTT. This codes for CASSMTGRGPYQPQHF.

CDR3 region: CASSPRDRNGYTF. CDR3 DNA sequence: TGTGCCAGCAGTCCCCGGGACAGGAATGGCTACACCTTC. The chain couples TRBV27 to TRBJ1-2; TRBD1 agrees at 8 bases. V was clipped by 5 bases and J by 6 bases; unmatched bases: 5. From germline, CDR1 is MNHEY and CDR2 SMNVEV (reference sequence). The CDR3 has 13 amino acids.

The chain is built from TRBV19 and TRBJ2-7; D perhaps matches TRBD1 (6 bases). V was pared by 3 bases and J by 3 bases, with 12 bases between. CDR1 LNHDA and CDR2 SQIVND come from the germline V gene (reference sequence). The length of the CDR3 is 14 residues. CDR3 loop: CASSIRGRSYEQYF. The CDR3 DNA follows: TGTGCCAGTAGTATCAGGGGACGGAGCTACGAGCAGTACTTC.

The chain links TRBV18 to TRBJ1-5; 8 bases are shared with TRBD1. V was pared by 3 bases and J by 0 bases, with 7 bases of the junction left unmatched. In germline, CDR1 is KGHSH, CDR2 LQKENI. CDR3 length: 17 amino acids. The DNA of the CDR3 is TGTGCCAGCTCACCCGACAGGGGCTCTTATAGCAATCAGCCCCAGCATTTT. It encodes CASSPDRGSYSNQPQHF.

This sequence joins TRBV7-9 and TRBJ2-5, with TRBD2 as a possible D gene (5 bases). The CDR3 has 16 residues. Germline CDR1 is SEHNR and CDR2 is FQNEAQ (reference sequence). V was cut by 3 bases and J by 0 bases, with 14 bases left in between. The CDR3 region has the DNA TGTGCCAGCAGCTTTGGTAGTAGCGCGGACCAAGAGACCCAGTACTTC. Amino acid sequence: CASSFGSSADQETQYF.

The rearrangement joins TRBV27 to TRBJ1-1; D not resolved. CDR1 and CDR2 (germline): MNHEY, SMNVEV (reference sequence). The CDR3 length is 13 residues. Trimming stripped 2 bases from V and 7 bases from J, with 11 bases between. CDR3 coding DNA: TGTGCCAGCAGTTTAAATAGGCGGAGTGAAGCTTTCTTT. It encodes CASSLNRRSEAFF.

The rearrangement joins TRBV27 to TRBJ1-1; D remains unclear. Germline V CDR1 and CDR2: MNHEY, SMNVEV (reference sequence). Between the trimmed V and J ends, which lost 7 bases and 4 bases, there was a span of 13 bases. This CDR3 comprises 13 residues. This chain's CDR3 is CASNLKGGTEAFF. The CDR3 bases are TGTGCCAGCAACCTTAAGGGAGGCACTGAAGCTTTCTTT.

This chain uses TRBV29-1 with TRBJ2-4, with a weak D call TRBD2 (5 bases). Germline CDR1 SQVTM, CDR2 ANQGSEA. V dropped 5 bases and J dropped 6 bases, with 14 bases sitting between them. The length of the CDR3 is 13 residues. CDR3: CSVRGQIGNIQYF. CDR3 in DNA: TGCAGCGTTCGAGGGCAGATCGGAAACATTCAGTACTTC.

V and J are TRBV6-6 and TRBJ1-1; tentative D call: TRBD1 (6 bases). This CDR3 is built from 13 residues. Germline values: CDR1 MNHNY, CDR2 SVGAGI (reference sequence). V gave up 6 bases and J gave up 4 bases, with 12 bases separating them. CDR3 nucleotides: TGTGCCAGCAGAGTCCAGGGGAGCACTGAAGCTTTCTTT. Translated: CASRVQGSTEAFF.

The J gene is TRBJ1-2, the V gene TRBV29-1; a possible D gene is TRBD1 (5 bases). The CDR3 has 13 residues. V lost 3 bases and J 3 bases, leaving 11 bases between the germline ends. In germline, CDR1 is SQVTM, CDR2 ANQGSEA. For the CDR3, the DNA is TGCAGCGTTGAGGTTAAGGGGTACTATGGCTACACCTTC. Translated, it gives CSVEVKGYYGYTF.

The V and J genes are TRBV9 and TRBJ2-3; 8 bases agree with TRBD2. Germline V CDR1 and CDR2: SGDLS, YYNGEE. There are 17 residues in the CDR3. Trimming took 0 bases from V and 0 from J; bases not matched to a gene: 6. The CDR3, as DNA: TGTGCCAGCAGCGTAGGGATGAGCGGGGGTAGCACAGATACGCAGTATTTT. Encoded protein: CASSVGMSGGSTDTQYF.

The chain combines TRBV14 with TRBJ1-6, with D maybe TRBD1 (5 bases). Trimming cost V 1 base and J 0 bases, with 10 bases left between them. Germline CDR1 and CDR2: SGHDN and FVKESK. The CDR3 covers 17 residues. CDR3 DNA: TGTGCCAGCAGCCAAGGAGTGGGGGGCTCCTATAATTCACCCCTCCACTTT. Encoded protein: CASSQGVGGSYNSPLHF.

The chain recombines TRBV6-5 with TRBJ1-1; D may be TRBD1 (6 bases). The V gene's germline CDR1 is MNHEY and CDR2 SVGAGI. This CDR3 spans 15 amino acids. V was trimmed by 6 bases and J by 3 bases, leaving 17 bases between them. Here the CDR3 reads CASRPQGLGDTEAFF. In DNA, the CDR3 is TGTGCCAGCAGACCTCAGGGGCTCGGGGACACTGAAGCTTTCTTT.

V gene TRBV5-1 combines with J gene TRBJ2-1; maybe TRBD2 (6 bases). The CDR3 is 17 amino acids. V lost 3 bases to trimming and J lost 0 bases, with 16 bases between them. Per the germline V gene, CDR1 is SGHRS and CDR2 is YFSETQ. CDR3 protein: CASSSPSDLSSYNEQFF. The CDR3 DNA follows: TGCGCCAGCAGCTCACCTAGCGACTTGAGCTCCTACAATGAGCAGTTCTTC.

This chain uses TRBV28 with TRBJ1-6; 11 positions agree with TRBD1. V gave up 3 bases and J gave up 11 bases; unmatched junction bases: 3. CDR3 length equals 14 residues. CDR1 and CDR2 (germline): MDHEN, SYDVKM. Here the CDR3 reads CASSLGTGGPPLHF. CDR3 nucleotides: TGTGCCAGCAGTTTGGGGACAGGGGGGCCACCCCTCCACTTT. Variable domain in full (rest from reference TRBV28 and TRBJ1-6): DVKVTQSSRYLVKRTGEKVFLECVQDMDHENMFWYRQDPGLGLRLIYFSYDVKMKEKGDIPEGYSVSREKKERFSLILESASTNQTSMYLCASSLGTGGPPLHFGNGTRLTVT.